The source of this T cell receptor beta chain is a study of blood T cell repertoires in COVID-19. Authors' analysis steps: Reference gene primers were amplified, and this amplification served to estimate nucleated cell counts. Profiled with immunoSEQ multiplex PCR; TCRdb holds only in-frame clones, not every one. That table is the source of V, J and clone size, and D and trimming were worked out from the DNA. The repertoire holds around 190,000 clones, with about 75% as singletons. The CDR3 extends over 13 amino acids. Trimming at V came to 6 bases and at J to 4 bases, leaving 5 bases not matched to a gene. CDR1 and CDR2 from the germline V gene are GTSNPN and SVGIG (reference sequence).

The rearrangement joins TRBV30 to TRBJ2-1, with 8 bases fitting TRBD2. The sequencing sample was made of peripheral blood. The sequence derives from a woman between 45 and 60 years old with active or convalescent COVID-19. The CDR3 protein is CACGTSGYNEQFF. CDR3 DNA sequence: TGTGCCTGCGGTACTAGCGGTTACAATGAGCAGTTCTTC.